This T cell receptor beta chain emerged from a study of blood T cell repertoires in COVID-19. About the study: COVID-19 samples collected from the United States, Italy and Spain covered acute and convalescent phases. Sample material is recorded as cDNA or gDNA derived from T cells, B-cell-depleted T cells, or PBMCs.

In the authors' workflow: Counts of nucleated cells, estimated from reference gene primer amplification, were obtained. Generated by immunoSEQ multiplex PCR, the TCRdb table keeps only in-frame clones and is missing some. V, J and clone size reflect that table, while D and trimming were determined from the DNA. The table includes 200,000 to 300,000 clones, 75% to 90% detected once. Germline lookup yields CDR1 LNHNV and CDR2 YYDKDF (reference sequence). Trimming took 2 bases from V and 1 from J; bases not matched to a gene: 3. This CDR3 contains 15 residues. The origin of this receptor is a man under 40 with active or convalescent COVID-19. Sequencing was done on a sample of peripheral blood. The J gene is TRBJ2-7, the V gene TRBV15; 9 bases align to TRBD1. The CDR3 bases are TGTGCCACCAGCAGACCCGGGACAGGGTCCTACGAGCAGTACTTC. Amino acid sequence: CATSRPGTGSYEQYF. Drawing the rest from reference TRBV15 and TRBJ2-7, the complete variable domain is DAMVIQNPRYQVTQFGKPVTLSCSQTLNHNVMYWYQQKSSQAPKLLFHYYDKDFNNEADTPDNFQSRRPNTSFCFLDIRSPGLGDTAMYLCATSRPGTGSYEQYFGPGTRLTVT.